This record looks at one TCR beta chain sequence and its context. Its antigen is unknown. Clones were read by immunoSEQ multiplex PCR, and TCRdb kept only the in-frame ones, dropping some. The sample includes some 330,000 clones, 70% to 90% of them seen just once. The sample is drawn from a study of cytomegalovirus exposure and HLA in healthy donors. The donors formed part of the approximately 130-subject validation cohort, distinct from the approximately 670-subject first cohort. General study findings and limits: In vitro assays verified that three CMV-associated chains recognized CMV antigens specifically. Cytomegalovirus association was assigned to approximately 160 TCR beta chains.

The clonotype originates from a woman younger than 30 in good health and CMV-seronegative. What was sequenced was PBMCs.

The CDR3 bases are TGTGCCTTTCACAGGGTTGGCTCTGGGGCCAACGTCCTGACTTTC. Translation gives CAFHRVGSGANVLTF. The chain carries TRBV5-4 and TRBJ2-6, with a tentative D call TRBD1 (6 bases). The CDR3 loop spans 15 amino acids. V was pared by 10 bases and J by 0 bases, with 14 bases between. CDR1 is SGHNT and CDR2 is YYREEE in the germline V gene (reference sequence).